The clone carrying this T cell receptor (beta chain) was counted many times. Its antigen is currently unknown. The TCRbeta library incorporated unique molecular identifiers. TCRdb ran MiXCR on the PCR reads and lists one entry per CDR3 protein. Here the sample spans 200,000 to 250,000 distinct CDR3 sequences, approximately 8.4% being singletons. The CDR3 contains 15 residues. Germline V gene data show CDR1 as SGHVS and CDR2 as FQNEAQ. V gave up 2 bases and J gave up 2 bases, with 13 bases separating them. The record originates from a study of T-cell reconstitution after alpha-beta-depleted transplantation in children. Broader study findings: When one year had passed after transplant, most T-cell counts and diversity came from newly produced T cells. Expanded clones from the graft, numbering several hundred, reportedly supplied alpha-beta T cells about two months after transplant.

The specimen comprised PBMCs, mostly from graft donor cells, sampled 360 days after TCRalphabeta/CD19-depleted stem cell transplant. The chain has TRBV7-8 and TRBJ2-7; possible D gene TRBD1, 6 bases. This sequence originates from a male patient under 10 years old who had a stem cell transplant for acute myeloid leukemia, so the T cells may come from the graft donor. DNA for the CDR3: TGTGCCAGCAGCTTACAGGGAGAGGGGGCCTACGAGCAGTACTTC. The encoded protein is CASSLQGEGAYEQYF.